Given below is one T cell receptor beta chain in context. Its antigen is undetermined. The source of the sample is a study of cytomegalovirus exposure and HLA in healthy donors. PCR employed 60 Vbeta and 13 Jbeta primers. Generated by immunoSEQ multiplex PCR, the TCRdb table keeps only in-frame clones and is missing some. The repertoire holds under 200,000 clones, with roughly 75% as singletons. Regarding the study as a whole: The study put about 180 TCR beta chains on its list as cytomegalovirus-associated.

Per the germline V gene, CDR1 is MDHEN and CDR2 is SYDVKM. V was trimmed by 8 bases and J by 0 bases, leaving 10 bases between them. The CDR3 length is 14 residues. This receptor was obtained from a male donor in good health and CMV-seronegative. Sequencing used PBMCs. The rearrangement uses TRBV28 and TRBJ1-4, with D possibly being TRBD1 (5 bases). The DNA of the CDR3 is TGTGCCAGCGAGACAGCAGCAACTAATGAAAAACTGTTTTTT. This sequence encodes CASETAATNEKLFF.